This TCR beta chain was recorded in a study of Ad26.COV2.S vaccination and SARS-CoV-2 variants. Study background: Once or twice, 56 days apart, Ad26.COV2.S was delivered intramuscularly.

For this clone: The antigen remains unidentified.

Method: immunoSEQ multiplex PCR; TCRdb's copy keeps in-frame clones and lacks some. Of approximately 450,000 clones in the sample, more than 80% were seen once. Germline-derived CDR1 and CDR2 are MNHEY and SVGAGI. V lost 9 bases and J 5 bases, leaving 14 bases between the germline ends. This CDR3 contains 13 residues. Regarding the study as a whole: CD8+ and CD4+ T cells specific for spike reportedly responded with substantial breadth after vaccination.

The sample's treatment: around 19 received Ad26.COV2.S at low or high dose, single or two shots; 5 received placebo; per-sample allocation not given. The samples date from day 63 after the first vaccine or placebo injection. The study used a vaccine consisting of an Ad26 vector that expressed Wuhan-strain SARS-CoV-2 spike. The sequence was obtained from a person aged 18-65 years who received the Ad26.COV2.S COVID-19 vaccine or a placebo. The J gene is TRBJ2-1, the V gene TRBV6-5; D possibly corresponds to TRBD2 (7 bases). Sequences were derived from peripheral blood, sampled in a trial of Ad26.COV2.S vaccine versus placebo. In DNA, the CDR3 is TGTGCCAGGGAGGGGGAGGGAAACAATGAGCAGTTCTTC. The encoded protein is CAREGEGNNEQFF.